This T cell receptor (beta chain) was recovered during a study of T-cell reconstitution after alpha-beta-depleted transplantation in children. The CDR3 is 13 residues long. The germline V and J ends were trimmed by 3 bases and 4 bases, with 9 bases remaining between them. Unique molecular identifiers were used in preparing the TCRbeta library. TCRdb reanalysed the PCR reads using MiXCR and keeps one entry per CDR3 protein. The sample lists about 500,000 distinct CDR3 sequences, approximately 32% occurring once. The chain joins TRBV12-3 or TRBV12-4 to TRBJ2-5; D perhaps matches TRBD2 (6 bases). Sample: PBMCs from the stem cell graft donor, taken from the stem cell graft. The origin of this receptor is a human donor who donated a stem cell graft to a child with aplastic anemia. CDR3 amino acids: CASSLIGGETQYF. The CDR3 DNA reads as TGTGCCAGCAGTTTGATCGGGGGAGAGACCCAGTACTTC.